These 17 T cell receptor beta chains were sequenced from one sample in a study of CD8+ T cells in alopecia areata. Scientists pooled cutaneous lymph node cells and sorted them on CD4, CD8alpha, NKG2D, NKG2ACE and other markers. Sequencing templates came from extracted RNA that was reverse transcribed into cDNA. Sequencing used immunoSEQ multiplex PCR; TCRdb keeps in-frame clones, though not all of them. The profile covers about 270,000 clones, none occurring a single time. Sequenced: CD4+ T cells sorted from a lymph node. The receptor set was obtained from a C3H/HeJ mouse with alopecia areata. The MHC haplotype recorded for the strain is H2-k.

Comments on this clone: Germline and genes: mouse. The read ends 4 residues early relative to the CDR3; the germline J gene fills the gap. This chain uses TRBV13-1 with TRBJ2-1; D perhaps matches TRBD1 (6 bases). The CDR3 consists of 16 residues. V was cut by 3 bases and J by 1 base, with 14 bases left in between. Per the germline V gene, CDR1 is NSHNY and CDR2 is SYGAGN. CDR3: CASSAYPGQNYAEQFF. CDR3 bases read: TGTGCCAGCAGTGCTTATCCGGGACAAAACTATGCT.

This clone was seen only a few times. The gene symbols are mouse symbols. The identical CDR3 is also encoded by other nucleotide sequences in the sample. CDR3 DNA (partial): TGTGCCAGCAGTGAGAGGGGAAGGGGGGAC. This sequence encodes CASSERGRGD. The full CDR3 is CASSERGRGDTQYF. The V gene is TRBV13-3, the J gene TRBJ2-5, with D tentatively TRBD1 (6 bases). The read finishes 4 residues shy of the CDR3 end, and the germline J gene is used to complete it. This CDR3 region has 14 residues. The V gene's germline CDR1 is NNHDY and CDR2 SYVADS.

This clone was recorded a few times. Germline and genes: mouse. The CDR3 extends 4 residues past the end of the read, so its final part is completed from the germline J gene. The V gene is TRBV5, the J gene TRBJ2-5; 7 positions agree with TRBD1. Germline values: CDR1 LGHNA, CDR2 YNLKQL (reference sequence). V was pared by 3 bases and J by 2 bases, with 5 bases of the junction left unmatched. The CDR3 covers 15 residues. The CDR3 DNA, read in part, is TGTGCCAGCAGCCAGTCCGGGACAGCCCAAGAC. Protein sequence: CASSQSGTAQD. The whole CDR3 region reads CASSQSGTAQDTQYF.

With regard to this clone: Gene names are the mouse ones. The CDR3 is cut off 4 residues early in the read; its end comes from the germline J gene. The chain couples TRBV5 to TRBJ2-7; D remains unclear. Trimming left V 0 bases short and J 0 bases short, with 9 bases between. The CDR3 totals 15 residues. The germline gives CDR1 LGHNA, CDR2 YNLKQL (reference sequence). The CDR3 loop is CASSQEARSSYEQYF. The DNA read from the CDR3 is TGTGCCAGCAGCCAAGAGGCCAGGAGCTCCTAT.

About this clone itself: The germline and genes are mouse ones. The read terminates 4 residues ahead of where the CDR3 ends, so the germline J gene completes it. Other DNA sequences in the same sample also yield this CDR3. The chain combines TRBV19 with TRBJ2-3; TRBD2 is a possible D gene (7 bases). CDR1 and CDR2 (germline): FNHDT, SITEND (reference sequence). Trimming pared 4 bases from V and 0 bases from J, leaving 12 bases between. The CDR3 totals 15 residues. CDR3 DNA (partial): TGTGCCAGCAGTTCTGGGGGCACTAGTGCAGAA. The encoded protein is CASSSGGTSAE. The full CDR3 protein reads CASSSGGTSAETLYF.

Concerning this clone itself: Mouse germline and gene names are used. The CDR3 is cut off 4 residues early in the read; its end comes from the germline J gene. The chain has TRBV5 and TRBJ2-1; 10 positions match TRBD2. CDR1 is LGHNA, CDR2 YNLKQL, per germline (reference sequence). V lost 2 bases and J lost 0; bases outside the gene matches: 1. The CDR3 covers 16 residues. Incomplete CDR3 DNA: TGTGCCAGCAGCCAAACTGGGGGGGTTAACTATGCT. Protein sequence: CASSQTGGVNYA. The CDR3 in its entirety is CASSQTGGVNYAEQFF.

This clone was seen only a few times. Each gene name is a mouse one. The read comes to an end 3 residues before the CDR3 does, leaving the germline J gene to fill in the end. The chain joins TRBV13-1 to TRBJ1-6; possibly TRBD1 for D (6 bases). TRBJ1-6 is an ORF for which the function is uncertain. The germline gives CDR1 NSHNY, CDR2 SYGAGN. V lost 1 base and J 0 bases, leaving 8 bases between the germline ends. The length of the CDR3 is 16 residues. The CDR3 reads CASSDQTGSYNSPLYF. The CDR3 DNA, read in part, is TGTGCCAGCAGTGATCAGACAGGTTCCTATAATTCGCCC.

A note on this clone: The genes and germline here are from mouse. The read falls 4 residues short of the CDR3 end, and the missing part is taken from the germline J gene. The V gene is TRBV29, the J gene TRBJ2-3, with D tentatively TRBD1 (5 bases). The V end was cut by 3 bases, the J end by 1 base, with 8 bases between. The CDR3 covers 14 residues. The germline gives CDR1 MSHET, CDR2 SYDVDS. The CDR3 DNA, read in part, is TGTGCTAGCAGTTTTGGCAGGGGTGCAGAA. This gives the protein CASSFGRGAE. The full CDR3 protein is CASSFGRGAETLYF.

This clone was found a few times. Gene labels here are mouse ones. The read ends 4 residues early relative to the CDR3; the germline J gene fills the gap. This chain connects TRBV31 to TRBJ2-1; D may be TRBD1 (6 bases). This CDR3 is built from 14 residues. Per the germline V gene, CDR1 is GKSSPN and CDR2 is SITVG. Trimming cost V 4 bases and J 1 base, with 11 bases left between them. CDR3 region: CAWTLQGNYAEQFF. CDR3 DNA (partial): TGTGCCTGGACCTTACAGGGAAACTATGCT.

Details on this clone: Gene names are mouse gene names. The read is 4 residues too short to cover the CDR3 end, so that end is filled in from the germline J gene. The chain couples TRBV5 to TRBJ1-1; TRBD1 might be the D (6 bases). This CDR3 spans 13 amino acids. Germline CDR1 is LGHNA and CDR2 is YNLKQL (reference sequence). The CDR3 region is CASSLHRETEVFF. The covered CDR3 bases are TGTGCCAGCAGCCTCCACAGGGAAACA.

This clone was picked up a small number of times. Germline and genes here are mouse. The read halts 4 residues ahead of the CDR3 end, with the missing end drawn from the germline J gene. The sample has other DNA sequences that encode this CDR3 too. The V call is TRBV17, the J call TRBJ2-1; 8 bases match TRBD1. CDR3 size: 13 residues. CDR1 and CDR2 from the germline V gene are MNHDT and YYDKIL. V shed 6 bases and J 4 bases; nucleotides not matched to a gene: 2. The covered CDR3 bases are TGTGCTAGCAGCAGACAGGGGTATGCT. Amino acids: CASSRQGYA. The whole CDR3 protein reads CASSRQGYAEQFF.

A few counts support this clone. Gene names and germline refer to mouse. The CDR3 end falls 4 residues outside the read, so it is completed with the germline J gene. The gene calls are TRBV19 and TRBJ1-2; tentatively, D is TRBD1 (6 bases). The V gene's germline CDR1 is FNHDT and CDR2 SITEND (reference sequence). The CDR3 consists of 16 residues. V lost 4 bases, J lost 0 bases, and 16 bases lay in between. The CDR3 spells CASSPTRDNANSDYTF. Partial CDR3 DNA: TGTGCCAGCAGTCCCACCAGGGACAATGCAAACTCC.

Of note for this clone: Here the gene names and germline are mouse. The read terminates 4 residues before the CDR3 end, so the remaining end is supplied by the germline J gene. This sequence joins TRBV19 and TRBJ1-2; D gene unclear. V lost 5 bases to trimming and J lost 0 bases, with 8 bases between them. The CDR3 sequence is 13 residues long. CDR1 and CDR2 from the germline V gene are FNHDT and SITEND (reference sequence). The sequenced CDR3 bases are TGTGCCAGCAGCACTAAAGCAAACTCC. Amino acid sequence: CASSTKANS. The full CDR3 is CASSTKANSDYTF.

This clone was detected a few times. The germline and genes are mouse ones. The read halts 4 residues ahead of the CDR3 end, with the missing end drawn from the germline J gene. Other DNA sequences within the sample encode an identical CDR3. The rearrangement links TRBV19 to TRBJ2-5; 7 nucleotides agree with TRBD2. The CDR3 consists of 13 residues. CDR1 and CDR2 (germline): FNHDT, SITEND (reference sequence). Trimming removed 5 bases from V and 1 base from J; junction bases left unmatched: 1. The CDR3 bases that were read are TGTGCCAGCAGCGGGACTGACCAAGAC. This encodes CASSGTDQD. The full CDR3 protein is CASSGTDQDTQYF.

A few counts support this clone. The genes and germline here are from mouse. The missing CDR3 end, 4 residues past where the read stops, is filled in from the germline J gene. The V call is TRBV19, the J call TRBJ2-7; TRBD2 agrees at 14 bases. Germline trimming cut 2 bases from V and 3 bases from J; bases unmatched to any gene: 4. CDR1 is FNHDT and CDR2 is SITEND in the germline V gene (reference sequence). This CDR3 has 16 residues. CDR3 sequence reads: CASSMGTGGALYEQYF. The CDR3 bases that were read are TGTGCCAGCAGTATGGGGACTGGGGGGGCCCTCTAT.

To note about this clone: Gene labels here are mouse ones. The read gets to within 4 residues of the CDR3 end, and the germline J gene fills in the rest. V and J are TRBV13-3 and TRBJ1-1; 7 positions match TRBD1. J lost 3 bases, V lost 2 bases, and 10 bases had no gene match. Per the germline V gene, CDR1 is NNHDY and CDR2 is SYVADS. CDR3 size: 16 residues. This CDR3 is CASSEKGAKSDTEVFF. The DNA read from the CDR3 is TGTGCCAGCAGTGAAAAGGGGGCGAAGTCAGACACA.

Regarding this clone: Genes here carry mouse names. With the read ending 4 residues before the CDR3 end, the germline J gene is used to fill in that end. V gene TRBV19 combines with J gene TRBJ1-1, with 7 bases identical to TRBD1. The germline V gene has CDR1 FNHDT and CDR2 SITEND (reference sequence). Unmatched junction bases numbered 7, after V lost 4 bases and J lost 4 bases. This CDR3 comprises 14 residues. CDR3: CASSLDREGTEVFF. The part of the CDR3 DNA that was read is TGTGCCAGCAGTCTTGACAGGGAGGGCACA. Full variable domain (outside the CDR3, taken from reference TRBV19 and TRBJ1-1): GGIITQTPKFLIGQEGQKLTLKCQQNFNHDTMYWYRQDSGKGLRLIYYSITENDLQKGDLSEGYDASREKKSSFSLTVTSAQKNEMAVFLCASSLDREGTEVFFGKGTRLTVV.